This TCR beta chain stems from a study of blood T cell repertoires in COVID-19. Study summary: Sites in the United States, Italy and Spain provided acute and convalescent COVID-19 samples. T cells, B-cell-depleted T cells, or PBMCs supplied cDNA or gDNA.

CDR1 is SNHLY and CDR2 is FYNNEI in the germline V gene. The V gene lost 11 bases and the J gene lost 4 bases, with 14 bases spanning the gap. This CDR3 is 12 amino acids long. Cohort allocation depended upon clinical history that participants reported. In the authors' methods: Nucleated cell number was recorded as an estimate derived from reference gene primer amplification. Assay used: immunoSEQ multiplex PCR; TCRdb lists only in-frame clones, some missing. The DNA was the basis for D and trimming; V, J and clone size are from that table. The repertoire holds approximately 290,000 clones, 75% to 90% seen once, with around 4.5% in the top ten.

The TCR comes from a woman aged 30 to 39 who had recovered from COVID-19. Sequencing was performed on PBMCs or T cells enriched from blood (not recorded which). The J gene is TRBJ1-2, the V gene TRBV2; perhaps TRBD1 as D (6 bases). The CDR3 protein is CAGATGFYGYTF. DNA of the CDR3: TGTGCCGGGGCAACAGGGTTCTATGGCTACACCTTC.